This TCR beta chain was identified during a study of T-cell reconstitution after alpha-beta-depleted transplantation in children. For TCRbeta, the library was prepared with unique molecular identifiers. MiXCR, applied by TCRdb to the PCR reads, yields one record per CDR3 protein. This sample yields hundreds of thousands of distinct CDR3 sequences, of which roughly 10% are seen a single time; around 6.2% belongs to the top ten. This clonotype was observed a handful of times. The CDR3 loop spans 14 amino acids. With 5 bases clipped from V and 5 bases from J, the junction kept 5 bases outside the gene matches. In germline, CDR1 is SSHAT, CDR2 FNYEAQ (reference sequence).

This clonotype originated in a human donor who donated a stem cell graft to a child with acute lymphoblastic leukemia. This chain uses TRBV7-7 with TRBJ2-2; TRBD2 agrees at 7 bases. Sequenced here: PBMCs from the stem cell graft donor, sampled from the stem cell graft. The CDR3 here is CASSPELATGELFF. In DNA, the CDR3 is TGTGCCAGCAGCCCCGAACTAGCGACCGGGGAGCTGTTTTTT. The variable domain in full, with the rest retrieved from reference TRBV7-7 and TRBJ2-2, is GAGVSQSPRYKVTKRGQDVTLRCDPISSHATLYWYQQALGQGPEFLTYFNYEAQPDKSGLPSDRFSAERPEGSISTLTIQRTEQRDSAMYRCASSPELATGELFFGEGSRLTVL.